Below, 28 T cell receptor beta chains from the same sample are listed, as sequenced in a study of T cell responses to AZD1222 COVID-19 vaccine. Sequenced by immunoSEQ multiplex PCR; TCRdb stores in-frame clones only, minus some. The data show 66,000 or so clones, around 79% seen once. The sample consisted of peripheral blood, taken on day 0 of MenACWY control vaccination. The source is an adult in good health.

This clone was detected only once. This chain connects TRBV20-1 to TRBJ2-1; a weak D match, TRBD2 (6 bases). The CDR3 consists of 11 residues. V shed 7 bases and J shed 7 bases, with 11 bases lying between them. Germline values: CDR1 DFQATT, CDR2 SNEGSKA (reference sequence). CDR3 loop: CSGRAENEQFF. The CDR3 DNA reads as TGCAGTGGGAGGGCCGAAAATGAGCAGTTCTTC.

This chain connects TRBV11-2 to TRBJ2-7; D unclear. Per germline, CDR1 SGHAT and CDR2 FQNNGV. The CDR3 consists of 13 residues. V was shortened by 4 bases and J by 4 bases, with 11 bases between the two germline ends. The CDR3 nucleotides are TGTGCCAGCAGCTCGGCGTTAACTTACGAGCAGTACTTC. This encodes CASSSALTYEQYF.

The chain combines TRBV5-8 with TRBJ2-2, with 8 bases identical to TRBD2. The CDR3 is made up of 17 amino acids. Trimming cost V 7 bases and J 5 bases; bases outside gene matches: 16. Per the germline V gene, CDR1 is SGHTS and CDR2 is YDEGEE. CDR3 residues: CASQAGVGTPGTGELFF. CDR3 DNA: TGTGCCAGCCAAGCGGGAGTAGGGACCCCCGGGACCGGGGAGCTGTTTTTT.

This sequence joins TRBV28 and TRBJ2-1; D is unresolved. V was shortened by 5 bases and J by 5 bases, with 10 bases between the two germline ends. Per the germline V gene, CDR1 is MDHEN and CDR2 is SYDVKM. The CDR3 totals 13 residues. DNA for the CDR3: TGTGCCAGCAGTCCGCCGGCAAACAATGAGCAGTTCTTC. Amino acid sequence: CASSPPANNEQFF.

This clone was seen only once. This chain joins TRBV18 and TRBJ1-2; D remains unclear. With 2 bases removed from V and 4 bases from J, the gap between germline ends came to 11 bases. The CDR3 length is 14 residues. Germline V lookup: CDR1 KGHSH, CDR2 LQKENI. The CDR3 loop is CASSPNDGSYGYTF. The CDR3 DNA follows: TGTGCCAGCTCACCAAATGATGGCAGCTATGGCTACACCTTC.

The chain employs TRBV2 and TRBJ1-1; no clear D gene. Per the germline V gene, CDR1 is SNHLY and CDR2 is FYNNEI. Trimming shortened V by 3 bases and J by 1 base, and 6 bases separated the two germline ends. This CDR3 region has 13 residues. CDR3 bases: TGTGCCAGCAGTGATCGTCGGAACACTGAAGCTTTCTTT. It encodes CASSDRRNTEAFF.

The V call is TRBV19, the J call TRBJ2-3; 11 positions match TRBD2. This CDR3 is built from 17 residues. The germline CDR1 and CDR2 sequences are LNHDA and SQIVND (reference sequence). The junction had 9 bases not matched to a gene; V was cut back by 3 bases and J by 4 bases. The CDR3 coding sequence is TGTGCCAGTAGTATGTTAGCGGGAGGGCCGTTTCCAGATACGCAGTATTTT. Translated: CASSMLAGGPFPDTQYF. Looking up the rest from reference TRBV19 and TRBJ2-3 gives the full variable domain: DGGITQSPKYLFRKEGQNVTLSCEQNLNHDAMYWYRQDPGQGLRLIYYSQIVNDFQKGDIAEGYSVSREKKESFPLTVTSAQKNPTAFYLCASSMLAGGPFPDTQYFGPGTRLTVL.

The rearrangement joins TRBV7-2 to TRBJ2-1; no clear D gene. The germline V gene has CDR1 SGHTA and CDR2 FQGNSA. The CDR3 totals 12 residues. Trimming removed 5 bases from V and 10 bases from J, with 12 bases in between. The CDR3 loop reads CASSRSHGEQFF. The CDR3 DNA is TGTGCCAGCAGCAGATCGCACGGGGAGCAGTTCTTC. Using reference TRBV7-2 and TRBJ2-1 for the parts outside the CDR3, the full variable domain is GAGVSQSPSNKVTEKGKDVELRCDPISGHTALYWYRQSLGQGLEFLIYFQGNSAPDKSGLPSDRFSAERTGGSVSTLTIQRTQQEDSAVYLCASSRSHGEQFFGPGTRLTVL.

The chain is built from TRBV6-5 and TRBJ1-5; 8 positions match TRBD1. V shed 7 bases, J shed 4 bases, and the junction held 6 bases outside the gene matches. Germline V lookup: CDR1 MNHEY, CDR2 SVGAGI. The CDR3 covers 14 residues. CDR3 DNA sequence: TGTGCCAGCAAGTCGGACAGGGCGAATCAGCCCCAGCATTTT. Protein sequence: CASKSDRANQPQHF.

V gene TRBV19 combines with J gene TRBJ1-4; tentatively, D is TRBD1 (5 bases). Germline values: CDR1 LNHDA, CDR2 SQIVND (reference sequence). The CDR3 is made up of 13 amino acids. V dropped 3 bases and J dropped 13 bases, with 15 bases sitting between them. The CDR3 reads CASSISQGPRLFF. CDR3 in DNA: TGTGCCAGTAGTATTTCCCAGGGACCGCGACTGTTTTTT.

The chain carries TRBV6-5 and TRBJ2-3; 9 bases match TRBD2. This CDR3 contains 15 residues. The germline V gene encodes CDR1 MNHEY and CDR2 SVGAGI. Trimming at V came to 6 bases and at J to 0 bases, leaving 4 bases not matched to a gene. CDR3 sequence (DNA): TGTGCCAGCAGGCCCCTAGCGGGGAGCACAGATACGCAGTATTTT. It specifies CASRPLAGSTDTQYF.

The chain links TRBV19 to TRBJ1-6; no clear D gene. The CDR3 runs 14 residues. Germline lookup yields CDR1 LNHDA and CDR2 SQIVND (reference sequence). Trimming pared 5 bases from V and 7 bases from J, leaving 12 bases between. The CDR3 region is CASSPGILNSPLHF. The CDR3 nucleotides are TGTGCCAGTAGTCCCGGTATATTAAATTCACCCCTCCACTTT.

The chain carries TRBV7-8 and TRBJ1-2, with D perhaps matching TRBD1 (5 bases). V lost 5 bases and J lost 8, with 12 bases in between. The CDR3 sequence is 12 residues long. CDR1 and CDR2 (germline): SGHVS, FQNEAQ. CDR3 DNA: TGTGCCAGCAGCCTTGGGGCCGGGGGCTACACCTTC. Its protein product is CASSLGAGGYTF.

The genes are TRBV27 and TRBJ1-1; a weak D match, TRBD1 (5 bases). The ends were cut back, 3 bases at V and 1 base at J, with 6 bases in the middle. This CDR3 is built from 13 residues. The germline gives CDR1 MNHEY, CDR2 SMNVEV (reference sequence). The DNA of the CDR3 is TGTGCCAGCAGTTTTGGACAGAACACTGAAGCTTTCTTT. It specifies CASSFGQNTEAFF.

The chain employs TRBV6-1 and TRBJ2-2, with 10 bases fitting TRBD2. This CDR3 contains 18 residues. J gave up 2 bases and V 1 base, and 7 bases lay outside the gene matches. Germline CDR1 reads MNHNS; CDR2 reads SASEGT. CDR3 amino acids: CASSEGFSGRTNTGELFF. The CDR3 DNA follows: TGTGCCAGCAGTGAAGGTTTTAGCGGGAGGACTAACACCGGGGAGCTGTTTTTT.

This clone has just a few counts. This chain joins TRBV20-1 and TRBJ1-1; 9 bases line up with TRBD1. CDR3 length: 15 residues. V lost 3 bases and J lost 1; bases outside the gene matches: 6. Per the germline V gene, CDR1 is DFQATT and CDR2 is SNEGSKA (reference sequence). DNA of the CDR3: TGCAGTGCTAGTAACCTGGGACAGGGGAACACTGAAGCTTTCTTT. Its protein is CSASNLGQGNTEAFF.

The genes are TRBV6-1 and TRBJ2-7; the match to TRBD2 covers 7 bases. Germline V CDR1 and CDR2: MNHNS, SASEGT. The V segment lost 3 bases and the J segment 5 bases; nucleotides outside the gene matches: 1. This CDR3 is built from 12 residues. The CDR3 sequence is CASSDLADEQYF. The CDR3 region has the DNA TGTGCCAGCAGTGACCTAGCGGACGAGCAGTACTTC.

V gene TRBV11-2 combines with J gene TRBJ2-2; possible D gene TRBD1, 5 bases. The CDR3 sequence is 16 residues long. Per the germline V gene, CDR1 is SGHAT and CDR2 is FQNNGV. V was trimmed by 1 base and J by 4 bases, leaving 13 bases between them. In DNA, the CDR3 is TGTGCCAGCAGCTTAGCACAAGGGGTTGTCACCGGGGAGCTGTTTTTT. It encodes CASSLAQGVVTGELFF. The variable domain in full, completed from reference TRBV11-2 and TRBJ2-2, reads EAGVAQSPRYKIIEKRQSVAFWCNPISGHATLYWYQQILGQGPKLLIQFQNNGVVDDSQLPKDRFSAERLKGVDSTLKIQPAKLEDSAVYLCASSLAQGVVTGELFFGEGSRLTVL.

The V and J genes are TRBV19 and TRBJ1-2, with D maybe TRBD1 (6 bases). The CDR3 is 13 residues long. The germline gives CDR1 LNHDA, CDR2 SQIVND (reference sequence). With 3 bases removed from V and 4 bases from J, the gap between germline ends came to 9 bases. CDR3 amino acids: CASSMTGRYGYTF. CDR3 nucleotide sequence: TGTGCCAGTAGTATGACAGGACGCTATGGCTACACCTTC.

This chain links TRBV7-2 with TRBJ2-7; no reliable D call. CDR1 and CDR2 from the germline V gene are SGHTA and FQGNSA. The CDR3 contains 14 residues. Trimming cost V 1 base and J 4 bases, with 11 bases left between them. Here the CDR3 DNA reads TGTGCCAGCAGCTTAGATACGGATAAATACGAGCAGTACTTC. Its protein product is CASSLDTDKYEQYF.

The V and J genes are TRBV4-1 and TRBJ2-7; 15 bases line up with TRBD2. After removal of 5 bases from V and 4 bases from J, the junction contained 3 bases not matched to a gene. Germline CDR1 is MGHRA and CDR2 is YSYEKL. The CDR3 contains 15 residues. The chain's CDR3 is CASSGLAGGGYEQYF. CDR3 nucleotide sequence: TGCGCCAGCAGCGGACTAGCGGGAGGGGGGTACGAGCAGTACTTC.

This sequence joins TRBV7-2 and TRBJ1-2; D unclear. Per germline, CDR1 SGHTA and CDR2 FQGNSA. CDR3 length equals 18 residues. The ends were cut back, 0 bases at V and 4 bases at J, with 21 bases in the middle. CDR3 loop: CASSLALSPGGFSYGYTF. The CDR3 nucleotides are TGTGCCAGCAGCTTAGCGTTATCCCCAGGCGGTTTTAGCTATGGCTACACCTTC.

V gene TRBV15 combines with J gene TRBJ1-3, with D uncertain. CDR3 length equals 15 residues. V was cut by 0 bases and J by 0 bases, with 6 bases left in between. The germline CDR1 and CDR2 sequences are LNHNV and YYDKDF (reference sequence). The CDR3 loop reads CATSRDPGSGNTIYF. CDR3 bases: TGTGCCACCAGCAGAGATCCCGGCTCTGGAAACACCATATATTTT.

Remarks on this clone: The same CDR3 also results from other DNA sequences found in this sample. The V call is TRBV11-2, the J call TRBJ1-2, with 8 positions matching TRBD1. Germline loops: CDR1 SGHAT, CDR2 FQNNGV. CDR3 length: 13 amino acids. The V segment lost 5 bases and the J segment 8 bases; nucleotides outside the gene matches: 7. CDR3 protein: CASSPDRDRGYTF. The CDR3, as DNA: TGTGCCAGCAGCCCGGACAGGGATCGGGGCTACACCTTC.

The chain combines TRBV5-1 with TRBJ1-6; D is possibly TRBD1 (6 bases). Per germline, CDR1 SGHRS and CDR2 YFSETQ. V lost 4 bases, J lost 8 bases, and 13 bases lay in between. This CDR3 contains 14 residues. The CDR3 spells CASSAAGADSPLHF. CDR3 nucleotide sequence: TGCGCCAGCAGCGCCGCAGGGGCTGATTCACCCCTCCACTTT.

The sample holds many counts of this clone. V and J are TRBV14 and TRBJ2-2; D gene uncertain. CDR1 and CDR2 from the germline V gene are SGHDN and FVKESK. V lost 4 bases to trimming and J lost 1 base, with 7 bases between them. The CDR3 is 14 amino acids. The chain's CDR3 is CASSPGRNTGELFF. For the CDR3, the DNA is TGTGCCAGCAGCCCCGGGCGGAACACCGGGGAGCTGTTTTTT.

Concerning this clone itself: The sample holds other DNA sequences that translate to the same CDR3. The V call is TRBV5-1, the J call TRBJ1-2, with D possibly matching TRBD1 (6 bases). The germline gives CDR1 SGHRS, CDR2 YFSETQ. This CDR3 has 13 amino acids. V shed 0 bases and J shed 6 bases, with 9 bases lying between them. The CDR3 reads CASSLGRGDGYTF. CDR3 bases: TGCGCCAGCAGCTTGGGTAGGGGGGATGGCTACACCTTC.

To note about this clone: The sample has other DNA sequences that encode this CDR3 too. The rearrangement joins TRBV28 to TRBJ1-2; no clear D gene. The V gene lost 8 bases and the J gene lost 5 bases, with 12 bases spanning the gap. CDR3 length: 12 amino acids. Per germline, CDR1 MDHEN and CDR2 SYDVKM. CDR3 loop: CASSSVNYGYTF. As DNA, the CDR3 is TGTGCCAGCTCAAGTGTTAATTATGGCTACACCTTC.